This is a list of T cell receptor beta chains from one sample in a study of radiotherapy plus CTLA-4 blockade in lung cancer. The method was immunoSEQ multiplex PCR; TCRdb's version includes in-frame clones alone and lacks a portion of them. This sample has 95,000 to 150,000 clones, with 80% to 90% found just once. The source material was peripheral blood, sampled from a patient treated with radiotherapy plus ipilimumab. The source of these receptors is a human donor with non-small cell lung cancer that progressed on radiotherapy plus ipilimumab. The CDR3 runs from the conserved cysteine through the conserved F or W. Each record gives: J gene, clone size, V gene, D gene, CDR3 DNA, CDR3 protein. A D gene is named only where the DNA matches it firmly. Not every row has a clone size; where given, it reads once, few, many or a size class.

TRBJ1-4 | . | TRBV4-1 | TRBD1 | TGCGCCAGCAGCCAAGGGACAGGGGCCCTCTCCGTGTTTTTT | CASSQGTGALSVFF
TRBJ2-1 | . | TRBV9 | . | TGTGCCAGCAGCGGGACAGTCTGGGGGTTCAATGAGCAGTTCTTC | CASSGTVWGFNEQFF
TRBJ2-7 | . | TRBV10-3 | TRBD1 | TGTGCCATCAGTTCAACTCCGGGACAGGTCTCCTACGAGCAGTACTTC | CAISSTPGQVSYEQYF
TRBJ2-2 | few | TRBV6-6 | . | TGTGCCAGCTATCTAGGCGGGGAGCTGTTTTTT | CASYLGGELFF
TRBJ2-5 | . | TRBV19 | . | TGTGCCAGTAGTATGGGGCAGGCAGAGACCCAGTACTTC | CASSMGQAETQYF
TRBJ2-1 | once | TRBV4-1 | TRBD2 | TGCGCCAGCAGCCAAGATTGGTCGGGAGGGGGGATCAATGAGCAGTTCTTC | CASSQDWSGGGINEQFF
TRBJ2-7 | . | TRBV2 | . | TGTGCCAGCGACAGCCAAAACTCCCAACAGTACTTC | CASDSQNSQQYF
TRBJ1-5 | . | TRBV19 | . | TGTGCCAGTAGTACGGTCCGGGCTCAGCCCCAGCATTTT | CASSTVRAQPQHF
TRBJ2-7 | . | TRBV11-2 | . | TGTGCCAGCAGCCTTAATCTAAACTACGAGCAGTACTTC | CASSLNLNYEQYF
TRBJ2-1 | . | TRBV6-1 | . | TGTGCCAGCAGTGAAGTTTCCGATGAGCAGTTCTTC | CASSEVSDEQFF
TRBJ1-5 | . | TRBV2 | TRBD1 | TGTGCCAGCAGTGGACAGGGGGCGGGACAGCCCCAGCATTTT | CASSGQGAGQPQHF
TRBJ2-7 | . | TRBV5-1 | . | TGCGCCAGCAGCATGGGCCCCAGCGAGGTGCAGTACTTC | CASSMGPSEVQYF
TRBJ2-7 | . | TRBV30 | . | TGTGCCTGGAGTGTCGAGGGGAGGTCCTACGAGCAGTACTTC | CAWSVEGRSYEQYF
TRBJ2-5 | . | TRBV6-5 | TRBD1 | TGTGCCAGCAGTTACTCGACCGGCAGGGGGGAGACCCAGTACTTC | CASSYSTGRGETQYF
TRBJ2-2 | . | TRBV5-1 | TRBD2 | TGCGCCAGCAGCGGCGGACTAGCGGGAGGGCTCGGCACCGGGGAGCTGTTTTTT | CASSGGLAGGLGTGELFF
TRBJ1-5 | . | TRBV19 | TRBD1 | TGTGCCAGTAGCACGACAGGGAATCAGCCCCAGCATTTT | CASSTTGNQPQHF
TRBJ1-2 | . | TRBV7-9 | . | TGTGCCAGCAGCTTACCGACAGCCTCTGGCTACACCTTC | CASSLPTASGYTF
TRBJ1-3 | . | TRBV7-2 | TRBD1 | TGTGCCAGCAGCTTAAGGGTTGGACAGGGGGCGGCTGGAAACACCATATATTTT | CASSLRVGQGAAGNTIYF
TRBJ1-6 | once | TRBV11-3 | TRBD1 | TGTGCCAGCAGCACAGGGGGAAATTCACCCCTCCACTTT | CASSTGGNSPLHF